The entry below gives a single TCR beta chain sequence along with its context. The V and J ends lost 6 bases and 6 bases, in that order; junction bases with no gene match: 2. Per germline, CDR1 SNHLY and CDR2 FYNNEI. This CDR3 has 13 amino acids. This sample was taken from a study of neoadjuvant nivolumab and ipilimumab in lung cancer. This table comes from immunoSEQ multiplex PCR, and its TCRdb copy is limited to in-frame clones, with some not included. The sample lists over 25,000 clones, 70% to 80% occurring once. The material was tumor tissue, obtained after neoadjuvant nivolumab, alone or with ipilimumab, at or shortly before surgery. This chain links TRBV2 with TRBJ1-6; 7 bases agree with TRBD1. The TCR originated in an adult with non-small cell lung cancer. The CDR3 DNA is TGTGCCAGCAGGGGACAGCCTAATTCACCCCTCCACTTT. It yields the protein CASRGQPNSPLHF.